This T cell receptor (beta chain) derives from a study of T-cell reconstitution after alpha-beta-depleted transplantation in children. Researchers prepared the TCRbeta library using unique molecular identifiers, the study reports. TCRdb reprocessed the PCR reads with MiXCR, giving one entry per CDR3 protein. The data show around 200,000 distinct CDR3 sequences, about 8.2% seen once. The source of this sequence is a male patient under 10 years old who had a stem cell transplant for acute myeloid leukemia, so the T cells may come from the graft donor. The sequenced sample was PBMCs, mostly from graft donor cells, obtained 360 days after TCRalphabeta/CD19-depleted stem cell transplant.

The CDR3 DNA reads TGTGCCAGCAGCTTAGCGACGAGCTCCTACAATGAGCAGTTCTTC. Translated: CASSLATSSYNEQFF. The gene calls are TRBV11-1 and TRBJ2-1; D remains unclear. The V end lost 0 bases, the J end lost 0 bases, and 6 bases lay between the germline ends. The CDR3 runs to 15 residues. Per germline, CDR1 SGHAT and CDR2 FQDESV (reference sequence).